One and the same sample provided the 17 T cell receptor beta chains below, sequenced in a study of T cell responses to AZD1222 COVID-19 vaccine (dated by TCRdb to the early 2020s). The label giving this sample's time point can be read as: about 28 days (+/-7) after the second vaccine dose. Libraries were constructed by the immunoSEQ multiplex PCR assay. TCRdb took this table from immuneACCESS and kept in-frame rearrangements with V and J called. Such tables lack part of the clones; where checked against another copy, unresolved V genes explain under half of the gap, and the rest is unexplained. In all, the sample holds around 170,000 clones, and around 90% of those were seen once. Approximately 1.9% of the sample is taken by the ten largest. This specimen was peripheral blood, taken 28 days after the second AZD1222 dose. The receptors derive from an adult who received the AZD1222 COVID-19 vaccine.

V usage is TRBV4-1 and J usage is TRBJ2-7; 10 nucleotides agree with TRBD2. Trimming removed 0 bases from V and 4 bases from J; junction bases left unmatched: 6. This CDR3 comprises 16 residues. Germline CDR1 reads MGHRA; CDR2 reads YSYEKL. CDR3 sequence: CASSQDPASGGYEQYF. For the CDR3, the DNA is TGCGCCAGCAGCCAAGATCCGGCTAGCGGGGGATACGAGCAGTACTTC.

This clone was seen a few times. This chain joins TRBV7-8 and TRBJ1-1, with D maybe TRBD1 (6 bases). Germline V gene data show CDR1 as SGHVS and CDR2 as FQNEAQ. The CDR3 sequence is 15 residues long. The V end lost 8 bases, the J end lost 0 bases, and 16 bases lay between the germline ends. As DNA, the CDR3 is TGTGCCAGCCGTGCTAGGGGGACTATGAACACTGAAGCTTTCTTT. Protein sequence: CASRARGTMNTEAFF.

J is TRBJ1-1 and V is TRBV27, with D unresolved. V was shortened by 3 bases and J by 1 base, with 9 bases between the two germline ends. The CDR3 loop spans 14 amino acids. The germline V gene encodes CDR1 MNHEY and CDR2 SMNVEV (reference sequence). The CDR3 DNA is TGTGCCAGCAGTTTGGACGGCCCGAACACTGAAGCTTTCTTT. Translated: CASSLDGPNTEAFF.

The rearrangement uses TRBV7-2 and TRBJ1-1, with D hard to call. The CDR3 covers 12 residues. Germline CDR1 is SGHTA and CDR2 is FQGNSA. V was clipped by 6 bases and J by 3 bases, with 8 bases between them. CDR3 region: CASRMKHTEAFF. The CDR3 DNA reads TGTGCCAGCAGGATGAAACACACTGAAGCTTTCTTT.

The rearrangement joins TRBV5-1 to TRBJ2-3; 10 bases agree with TRBD1. This CDR3 spans 14 amino acids. The V gene end was trimmed by 4 bases and the J gene end by 4 bases; junction bases not matched to a gene: 3. Germline V lookup: CDR1 SGHRS, CDR2 YFSETQ. In DNA form, the CDR3 reads TGCGCCAGCAGCCCCGGACAGGGGGCAGATACGCAGTATTTT. Translation: CASSPGQGADTQYF. Filled out from reference TRBV5-1 and TRBJ2-3, the complete variable domain reads KAGVTQTPRYLIKTRGQQVTLSCSPISGHRSVSWYQQTPGQGLQFLFEYFSETQRNKGNFPGRFSGRQFSNSRSEMNVSTLELGDSALYLCASSPGQGADTQYFGPGTRLTVL.

The chain recombines TRBV9 with TRBJ1-4; 9 bases line up with TRBD1. This CDR3 is built from 16 residues. CDR1 and CDR2 (germline): SGDLS, YYNGEE. The ends lost 4 bases at V and 7 bases at J; junction bases unmatched: 11. The CDR3 nucleotides are TGTGCCAGCAGCTTACGGACAGGGGAGACGGGTGAAAAACTGTTTTTT. Protein product: CASSLRTGETGEKLFF.

The chain carries TRBV6-5 and TRBJ1-4; 7 bases agree with TRBD1. In germline, CDR1 is MNHEY, CDR2 SVGAGI. The CDR3 has 14 amino acids. Trimming cost V 6 bases and J 7 bases; bases outside gene matches: 8. The CDR3 here is CASRPQGPGEKLFF. CDR3 coding DNA: TGTGCCAGCAGACCACAGGGGCCGGGTGAAAAACTGTTTTTT.

The chain uses TRBV29-1 and TRBJ1-3; D might be TRBD1 (5 bases). The CDR3 has 16 residues. Germline CDR1 reads SQVTM; CDR2 reads ANQGSEA. V gave up 7 bases and J gave up 4 bases, with 23 bases separating them. The CDR3 region is CSAEPPPGTAGNTIYF. The CDR3 DNA reads as TGCAGCGCGGAACCCCCCCCCGGGACGGCAGGAAACACCATATATTTT.

The chain links TRBV27 to TRBJ2-3, with 8 positions matching TRBD2. This CDR3 comprises 18 residues. Trimming cost V 2 bases and J 1 base; bases outside gene matches: 11. Germline assignment: CDR1 MNHEY and CDR2 SMNVEV (reference sequence). The CDR3 DNA reads as TGTGCCAGCAGTTTACGGACTAGCAGGTTGGGAGGCACAGATACGCAGTATTTT. Translating gives CASSLRTSRLGGTDTQYF.

J is TRBJ2-7 and V is TRBV5-3, with D perhaps matching TRBD2 (6 bases). TRBV5-3 is treated as an ORF (open reading frame) with a function not yet certain. The CDR3 contains 16 residues. V was shortened by 0 bases and J by 6 bases, with 19 bases between the two germline ends. Here the CDR3 DNA reads TGTGCCAGAAGCTTGGGGGCCCCGGGCGGAGGGTGCGAGCAGTACTTC. Translation: CARSLGAPGGGCEQYF.

The rearrangement joins TRBV19 to TRBJ2-1; 8 positions agree with TRBD2. The trim removed 7 bases at V and 4 bases at J, leaving 9 bases unmatched. The CDR3 sequence is 15 residues long. CDR1 is LNHDA, CDR2 SQIVND, per germline (reference sequence). CDR3 sequence: CASTPGLGPYNEQFF. DNA for the CDR3: TGTGCCAGTACCCCGGGACTAGGACCGTACAATGAGCAGTTCTTC. Drawing the rest from reference TRBV19 and TRBJ2-1, the complete variable domain is DGGITQSPKYLFRKEGQNVTLSCEQNLNHDAMYWYRQDPGQGLRLIYYSQIVNDFQKGDIAEGYSVSREKKESFPLTVTSAQKNPTAFYLCASTPGLGPYNEQFFGPGTRLTVL.

CDR3: CASSDWPPGTEAFF. The CDR3 coding sequence is TGTGCCAGCAGTGATTGGCCCCCCGGCACTGAAGCTTTCTTT. This chain connects TRBV6-1 to TRBJ1-1, with D uncertain. V lost 3 bases, J lost 4 bases, and 12 bases lay in between. Germline loops: CDR1 MNHNS, CDR2 SASEGT. The CDR3 totals 14 residues.

This rearrangement joins TRBV6-5 to TRBJ1-1; no clear D gene. V was trimmed by 2 bases and J by 8 bases, leaving 6 bases between them. Germline V gene lookup returns CDR1 MNHEY and CDR2 SVGAGI. This CDR3 spans 11 amino acids. This CDR3 reads CASSYLEEAFF. Here the CDR3 DNA reads TGTGCCAGCAGTTACCTGGAGGAAGCTTTCTTT.

The J gene is TRBJ2-7, the V gene TRBV4-1; D uncertain. This CDR3 has 15 residues. Trimming took off 0 bases at V and 2 bases at J, with 11 bases between the two ends. Germline V gene lookup returns CDR1 MGHRA and CDR2 YSYEKL. The CDR3 sequence: CASSQDLPRPYEQYF. The CDR3 nucleotides read TGCGCCAGCAGCCAAGATCTCCCGAGGCCCTACGAGCAGTACTTC.

The chain has TRBV14 and TRBJ1-4; D is unresolved. CDR1 is SGHDN, CDR2 FVKESK, per germline. CDR3 length equals 12 residues. Trimming pared 8 bases from V and 7 bases from J, leaving 11 bases between. The CDR3 protein is CASRGPSEKLFF. The CDR3 bases are TGTGCCAGCCGCGGCCCAAGTGAAAAACTGTTTTTT. Full variable domain (missing parts from reference TRBV14 and TRBJ1-4): EAGVTQFPSHSVIEKGQTVTLRCDPISGHDNLYWYRRVMGKEIKFLLHFVKESKQDESGMPNNRFLAERTGGTYSTLKVQPAELEDSGVYFCASRGPSEKLFFGSGTQLSVL.

This clone was seen a few times. The chain links TRBV3-1 (or the pseudogene TRBV3-2) to TRBJ2-3, with D perhaps TRBD1 or TRBD2 (6 bases each). This CDR3 has 16 amino acids. Deletions cut 0 bases from V and 1 base from J, with 11 bases between. Germline V CDR1 and CDR2: LGHDT, YNNKEL (reference sequence). DNA for the CDR3: TGTGCCAGCAGCCAAGATCCGGGGGCGCGCACAGATACGCAGTATTTT. Translated: CASSQDPGARTDTQYF.

The CDR3 is CSVEDRTSGRTPVPWVNEQFF. The CDR3 bases are TGCAGCGTTGAAGATAGGACTAGCGGGAGGACCCCAGTCCCATGGGTCAATGAGCAGTTCTTC. The chain is built from TRBV29-1 and TRBJ2-1; 14 bases fit TRBD2. The CDR3 sequence is 21 residues long. With V trimmed by 0 bases and J by 6 bases, 19 bases remained unmatched. Per germline, CDR1 SQVTM and CDR2 ANQGSEA.